This TCR beta chain is from a study of blood T cell repertoires in COVID-19. Libraries were prepared by immunoSEQ multiplex PCR; TCRdb keeps only in-frame clonotypes and omits some of them. The data hold roughly 48,000 clones, with around nine tenths observed a single time. This CDR3 spans 14 amino acids. V lost 1 base, J lost 3 bases, and 9 bases lay in between. Germline CDR1 and CDR2: SEHNR and FQNEAQ (reference sequence). The TCR comes from a woman older than 75 with acute or convalescent COVID-19. The sequencing input was peripheral blood. V is TRBV7-9 and J is TRBJ1-1; tentatively, D is TRBD1 (6 bases). CDR3 sequence (DNA): TGTGCCAGCAGCTTAGAGGACAGTTACACTGAAGCTTTCTTT. Amino acids: CASSLEDSYTEAFF.